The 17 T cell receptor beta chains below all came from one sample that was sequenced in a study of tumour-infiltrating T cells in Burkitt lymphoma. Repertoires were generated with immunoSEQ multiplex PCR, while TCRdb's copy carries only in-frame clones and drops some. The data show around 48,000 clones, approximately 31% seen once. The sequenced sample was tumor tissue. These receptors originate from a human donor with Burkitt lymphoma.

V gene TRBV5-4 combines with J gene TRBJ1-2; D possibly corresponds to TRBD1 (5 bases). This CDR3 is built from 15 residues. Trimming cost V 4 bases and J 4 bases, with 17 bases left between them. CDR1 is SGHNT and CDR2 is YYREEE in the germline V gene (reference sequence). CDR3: CASSQGSTPIYGYTF. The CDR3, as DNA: TGTGCCAGCAGCCAGGGCAGCACCCCCATCTATGGCTACACCTTC.

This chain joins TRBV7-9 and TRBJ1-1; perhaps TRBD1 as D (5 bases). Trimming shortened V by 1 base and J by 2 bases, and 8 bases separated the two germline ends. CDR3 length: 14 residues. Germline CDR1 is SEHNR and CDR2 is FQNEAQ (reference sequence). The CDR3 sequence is CASSLGTTNTEAFF. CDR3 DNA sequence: TGTGCCAGCAGCTTAGGGACAACAAACACTGAAGCTTTCTTT.

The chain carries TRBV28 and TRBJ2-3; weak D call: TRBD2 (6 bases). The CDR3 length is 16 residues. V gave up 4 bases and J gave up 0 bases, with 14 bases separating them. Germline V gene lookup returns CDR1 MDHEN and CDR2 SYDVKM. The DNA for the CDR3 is TGTGCCAGCAGTTCCCCCGGGGGACCAAGCACAGATACGCAGTATTTT. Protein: CASSSPGGPSTDTQYF.

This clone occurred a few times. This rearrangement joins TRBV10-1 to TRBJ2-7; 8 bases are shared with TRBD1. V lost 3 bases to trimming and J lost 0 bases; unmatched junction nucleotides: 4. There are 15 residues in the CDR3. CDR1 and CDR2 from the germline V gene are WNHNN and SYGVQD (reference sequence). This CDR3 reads CASSERTGSSYEQYF. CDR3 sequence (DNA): TGCGCCAGCAGTGAACGGACAGGGAGCTCCTACGAGCAGTACTTC.

CDR3 sequence: CATRPGLAGDTQYF. In DNA, the CDR3 is TGTGCCACACGCCCGGGACTAGCCGGGGATACGCAGTATTTT. This rearrangement joins TRBV10-3 to TRBJ2-3; 9 nucleotides align to TRBD2. V lost 10 bases to trimming and J lost 6 bases; unmatched junction nucleotides: 11. The CDR3 length is 14 residues. The germline gives CDR1 ENHRY, CDR2 SYGVKD.

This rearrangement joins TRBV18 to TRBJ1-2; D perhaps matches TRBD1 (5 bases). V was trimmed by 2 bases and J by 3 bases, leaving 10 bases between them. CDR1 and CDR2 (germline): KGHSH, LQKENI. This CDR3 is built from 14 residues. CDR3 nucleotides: TGTGCCAGCTCACCAAGAGGGGATGACTATGGCTACACCTTC. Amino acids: CASSPRGDDYGYTF.

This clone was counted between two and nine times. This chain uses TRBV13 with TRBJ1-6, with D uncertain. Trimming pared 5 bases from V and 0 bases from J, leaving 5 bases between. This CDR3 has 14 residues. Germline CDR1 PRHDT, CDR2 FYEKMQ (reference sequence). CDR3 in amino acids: CASSKSSYNSPLHF. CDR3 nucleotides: TGTGCCAGCAGCAAGAGCTCCTATAATTCACCCCTCCACTTT.

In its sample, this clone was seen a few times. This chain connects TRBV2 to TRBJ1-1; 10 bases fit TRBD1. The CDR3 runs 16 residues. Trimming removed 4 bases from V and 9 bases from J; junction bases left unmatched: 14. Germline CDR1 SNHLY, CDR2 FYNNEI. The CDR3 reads CASSGDRGSRGQKAFF. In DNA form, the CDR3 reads TGTGCCAGCAGTGGGGACAGGGGTTCTAGGGGGCAAAAAGCTTTCTTT. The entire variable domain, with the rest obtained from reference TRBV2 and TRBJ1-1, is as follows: EPEVTQTPSHQVTQMGQEVILRCVPISNHLYFYWYRQILGQKVEFLVSFYNNEISEKSEIFDDQFSVERPDGSNFTLKIRSTKLEDSAMYFCASSGDRGSRGQKAFFGQGTRLTVV.

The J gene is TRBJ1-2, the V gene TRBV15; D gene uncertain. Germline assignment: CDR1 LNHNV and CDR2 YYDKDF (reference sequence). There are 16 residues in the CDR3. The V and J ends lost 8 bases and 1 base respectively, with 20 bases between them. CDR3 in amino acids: CATQQGSSGNNYGYTF. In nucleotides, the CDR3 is TGTGCCACCCAGCAAGGTAGTTCAGGAAATAACTATGGCTACACCTTC.

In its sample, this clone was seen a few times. The CDR3 loop reads CASMGQGNEKLFF. The CDR3 nucleotides are TGTGCCAGTATGGGACAGGGTAATGAAAAACTGTTTTTT. The chain recombines TRBV19 with TRBJ1-4, with 9 bases identical to TRBD1. Per the germline V gene, CDR1 is LNHDA and CDR2 is SQIVND (reference sequence). The CDR3 has 13 amino acids. Germline trimming cut 7 bases from V and 4 bases from J; bases unmatched to any gene: 1.

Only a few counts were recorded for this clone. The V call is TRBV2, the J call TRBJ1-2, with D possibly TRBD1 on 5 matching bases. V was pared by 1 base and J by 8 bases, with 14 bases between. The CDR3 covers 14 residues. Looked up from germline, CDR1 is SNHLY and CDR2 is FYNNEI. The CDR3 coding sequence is TGTGCCAGCAGTGAAGAATGGGGGGGGTACGGCTACACCTTC. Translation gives CASSEEWGGYGYTF.

CDR3 protein: CASRTGTANTGELFF. DNA for the CDR3: TGTGCCAGCAGGACCGGGACGGCGAACACCGGGGAGCTGTTTTTT. This rearrangement joins TRBV7-6 to TRBJ2-2; tentatively, D is TRBD1 or TRBD2 (5 bases each). The CDR3 is 15 amino acids. Trimming removed 6 bases at V and 0 bases at J, with 11 bases between. Germline CDR1 and CDR2: SGHVS and FNYEAQ.

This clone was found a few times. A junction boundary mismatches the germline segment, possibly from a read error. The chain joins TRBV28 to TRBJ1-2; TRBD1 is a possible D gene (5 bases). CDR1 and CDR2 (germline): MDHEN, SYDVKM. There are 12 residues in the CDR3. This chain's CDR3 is CASSLWDGARFF. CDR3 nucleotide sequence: TGTGCCAGCAGTTTATGGGATGGGGCACGTTTCTTC.

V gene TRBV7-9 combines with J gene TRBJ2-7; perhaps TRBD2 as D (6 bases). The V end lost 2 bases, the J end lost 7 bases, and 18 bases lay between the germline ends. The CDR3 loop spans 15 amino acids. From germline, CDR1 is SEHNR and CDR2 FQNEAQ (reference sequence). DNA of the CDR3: TGTGCCAGCAGCTTAACCGGGGGTGAGAGTGGAGAGCAGTACTTC. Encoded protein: CASSLTGGESGEQYF.

The CDR3 DNA reads TGCACCAGTTGGGAGGGCTCATACAATGAGCAGTTCTTC. It codes for CTSWEGSYNEQFF. The rearrangement uses TRBV1 and TRBJ2-1; the table calls TRBD2, which could not be checked here. TRBV1 is noted as a pseudogene. The CDR3 runs 13 residues.

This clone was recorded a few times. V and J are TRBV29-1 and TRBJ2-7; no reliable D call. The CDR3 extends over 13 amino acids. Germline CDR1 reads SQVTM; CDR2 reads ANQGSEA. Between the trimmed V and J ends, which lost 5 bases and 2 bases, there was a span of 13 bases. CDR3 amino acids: CSVLGGDAYEQYF. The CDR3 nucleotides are TGCAGCGTTTTGGGCGGTGATGCCTACGAGCAGTACTTC.

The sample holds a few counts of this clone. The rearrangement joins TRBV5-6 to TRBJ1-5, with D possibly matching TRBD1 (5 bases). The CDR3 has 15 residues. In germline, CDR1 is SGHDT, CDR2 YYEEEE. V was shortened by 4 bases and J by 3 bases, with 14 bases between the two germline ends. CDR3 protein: CASSDMGRPNQPQHF. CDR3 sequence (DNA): TGTGCCAGCAGCGACATGGGACGGCCCAATCAGCCCCAGCATTTT. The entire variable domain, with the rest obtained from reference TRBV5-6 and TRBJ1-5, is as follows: DAGVTQSPTHLIKTRGQQVTLRCSPKSGHDTVSWYQQALGQGPQFIFQYYEEEERQRGNFPDRFSGHQFPNYSSELNVNALLLGDSALYLCASSDMGRPNQPQHFGDGTRLSIL.